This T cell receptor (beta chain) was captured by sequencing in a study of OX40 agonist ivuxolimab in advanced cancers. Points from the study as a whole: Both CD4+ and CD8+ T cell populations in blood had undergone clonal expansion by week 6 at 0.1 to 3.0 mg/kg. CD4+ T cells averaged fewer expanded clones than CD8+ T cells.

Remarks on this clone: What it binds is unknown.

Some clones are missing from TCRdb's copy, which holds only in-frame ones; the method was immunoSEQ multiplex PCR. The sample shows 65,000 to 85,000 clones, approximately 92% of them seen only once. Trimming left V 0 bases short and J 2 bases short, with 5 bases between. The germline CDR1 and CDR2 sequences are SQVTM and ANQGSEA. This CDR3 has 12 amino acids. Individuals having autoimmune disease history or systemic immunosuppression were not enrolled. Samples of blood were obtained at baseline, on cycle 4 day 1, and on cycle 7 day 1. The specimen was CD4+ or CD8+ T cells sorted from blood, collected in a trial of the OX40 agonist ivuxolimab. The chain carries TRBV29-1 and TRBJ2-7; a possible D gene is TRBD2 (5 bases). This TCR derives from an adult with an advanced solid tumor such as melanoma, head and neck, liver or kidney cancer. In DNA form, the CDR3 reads TGCAGCGTTGAAGACGGGGCCTACGAGCAGTACTTC. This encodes CSVEDGAYEQYF.